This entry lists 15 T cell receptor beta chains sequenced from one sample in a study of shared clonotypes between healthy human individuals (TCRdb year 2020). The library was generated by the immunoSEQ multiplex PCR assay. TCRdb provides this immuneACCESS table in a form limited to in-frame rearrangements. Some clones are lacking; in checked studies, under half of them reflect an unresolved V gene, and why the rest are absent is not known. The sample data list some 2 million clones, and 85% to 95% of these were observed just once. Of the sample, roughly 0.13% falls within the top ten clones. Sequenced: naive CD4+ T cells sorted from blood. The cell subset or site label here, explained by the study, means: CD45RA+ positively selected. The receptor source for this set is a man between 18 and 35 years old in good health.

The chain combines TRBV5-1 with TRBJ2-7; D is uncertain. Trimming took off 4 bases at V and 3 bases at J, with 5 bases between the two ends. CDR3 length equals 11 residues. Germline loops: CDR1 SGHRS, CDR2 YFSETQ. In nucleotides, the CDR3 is TGCGCCAGCAGCGCCGACTACGAGCAGTACTTC. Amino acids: CASSADYEQYF. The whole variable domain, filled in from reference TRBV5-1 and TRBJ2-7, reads KAGVTQTPRYLIKTRGQQVTLSCSPISGHRSVSWYQQTPGQGLQFLFEYFSETQRNKGNFPGRFSGRQFSNSRSEMNVSTLELGDSALYLCASSADYEQYFGPGTRLTVT.

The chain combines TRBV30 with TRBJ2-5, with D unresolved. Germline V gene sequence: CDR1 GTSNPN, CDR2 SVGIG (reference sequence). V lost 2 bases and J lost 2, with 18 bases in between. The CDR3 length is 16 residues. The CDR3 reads CAWSPSPELNQETQYF. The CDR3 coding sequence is TGTGCCTGGAGTCCCTCTCCGGAACTTAATCAAGAGACCCAGTACTTC.

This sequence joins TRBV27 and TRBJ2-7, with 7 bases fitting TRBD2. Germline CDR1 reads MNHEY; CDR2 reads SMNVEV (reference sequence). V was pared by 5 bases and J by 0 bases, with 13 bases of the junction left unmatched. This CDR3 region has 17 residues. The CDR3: CASSPNPAGVSSYEQYF. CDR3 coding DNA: TGTGCCAGCAGTCCAAACCCTGCGGGGGTGAGCTCCTACGAGCAGTACTTC.

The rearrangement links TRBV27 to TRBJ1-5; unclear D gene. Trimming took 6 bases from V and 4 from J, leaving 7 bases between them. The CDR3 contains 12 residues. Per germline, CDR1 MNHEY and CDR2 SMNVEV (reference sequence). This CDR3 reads CASSQMNQPQHF. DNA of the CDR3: TGTGCCAGCAGCCAGATGAATCAGCCCCAGCATTTT.

DNA of the CDR3: TGTGCCAGCAGCACACGGGACAGGGGCCAAGAGACCCAGTACTTC. Its translation: CASSTRDRGQETQYF. The V gene is TRBV6-1, the J gene TRBJ2-5, with 10 positions matching TRBD1. Trimming cost V 6 bases and J 1 base; bases outside gene matches: 5. The CDR3 is 15 residues long. CDR1 MNHNS and CDR2 SASEGT come from the germline V gene.

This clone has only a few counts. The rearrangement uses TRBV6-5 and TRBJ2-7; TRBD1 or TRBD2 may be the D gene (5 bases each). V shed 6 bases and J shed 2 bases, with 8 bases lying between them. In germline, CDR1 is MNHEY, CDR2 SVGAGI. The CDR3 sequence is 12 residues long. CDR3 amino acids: CASRQGAYEQYF. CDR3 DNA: TGTGCCAGCAGGCAGGGAGCCTACGAGCAGTACTTC.

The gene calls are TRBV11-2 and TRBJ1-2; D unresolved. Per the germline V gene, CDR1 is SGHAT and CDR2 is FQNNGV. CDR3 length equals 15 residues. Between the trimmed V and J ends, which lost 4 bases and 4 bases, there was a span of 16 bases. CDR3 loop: CASSSPRRAFYGYTF. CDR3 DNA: TGTGCCAGCAGCTCCCCACGTAGGGCCTTCTATGGCTACACCTTC.

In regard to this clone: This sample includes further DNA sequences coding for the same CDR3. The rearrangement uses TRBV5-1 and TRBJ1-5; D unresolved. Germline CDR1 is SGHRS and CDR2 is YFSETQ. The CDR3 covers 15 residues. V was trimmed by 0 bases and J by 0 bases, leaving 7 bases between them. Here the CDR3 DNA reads TGCGCCAGCAGCTTGGGTGGGGATAGCAATCAGCCCCAGCATTTT. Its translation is CASSLGGDSNQPQHF.

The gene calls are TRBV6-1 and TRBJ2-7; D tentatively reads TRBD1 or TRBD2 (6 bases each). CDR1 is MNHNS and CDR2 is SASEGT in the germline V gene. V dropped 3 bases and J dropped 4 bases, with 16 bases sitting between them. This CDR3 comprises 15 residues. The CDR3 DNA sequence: TGTGCCAGCAGTGACCTGGGGGGCGGCCGATACGAGCAGTACTTC. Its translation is CASSDLGGGRYEQYF.

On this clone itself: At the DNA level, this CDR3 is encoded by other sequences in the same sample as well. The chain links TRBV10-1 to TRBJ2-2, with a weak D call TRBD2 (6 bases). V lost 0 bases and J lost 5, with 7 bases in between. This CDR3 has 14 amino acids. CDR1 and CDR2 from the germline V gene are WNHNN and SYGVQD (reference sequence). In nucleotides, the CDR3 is TGCGCCAGCAGTGAGTCGGGGGGAACCGGGGAGCTGTTTTTT. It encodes CASSESGGTGELFF.

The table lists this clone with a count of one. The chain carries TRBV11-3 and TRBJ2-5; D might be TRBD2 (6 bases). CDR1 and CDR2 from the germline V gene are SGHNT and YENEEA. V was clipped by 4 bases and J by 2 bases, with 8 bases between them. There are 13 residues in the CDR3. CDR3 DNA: TGTGCCAGCAGCTCTAGCGCGCAAGAGACCCAGTACTTC. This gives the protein CASSSSAQETQYF.

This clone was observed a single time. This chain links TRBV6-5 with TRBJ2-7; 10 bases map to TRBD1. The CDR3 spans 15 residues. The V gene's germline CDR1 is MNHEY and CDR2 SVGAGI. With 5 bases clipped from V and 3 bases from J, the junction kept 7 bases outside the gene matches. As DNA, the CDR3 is TGTGCCAGCAGTACTCGGGACAGGGGTCTCTACGAGCAGTACTTC. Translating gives CASSTRDRGLYEQYF.

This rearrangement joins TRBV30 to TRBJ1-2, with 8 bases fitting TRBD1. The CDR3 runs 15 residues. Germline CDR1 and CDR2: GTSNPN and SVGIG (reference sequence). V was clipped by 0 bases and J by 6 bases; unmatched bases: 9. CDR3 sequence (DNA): TGTGCCTGGAGTGTAAACGGACAGGGAGCGCATGGCTACACCTTC. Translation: CAWSVNGQGAHGYTF.

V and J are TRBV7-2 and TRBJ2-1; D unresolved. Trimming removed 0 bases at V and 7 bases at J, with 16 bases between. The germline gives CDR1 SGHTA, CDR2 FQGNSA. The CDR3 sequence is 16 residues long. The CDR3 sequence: CASSLARRASYNEQFF. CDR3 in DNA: TGTGCCAGCAGCTTAGCGCGGAGAGCCAGCTATAATGAGCAGTTCTTC. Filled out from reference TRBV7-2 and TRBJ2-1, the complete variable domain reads GAGVSQSPSNKVTEKGKDVELRCDPISGHTALYWYRQSLGQGLEFLIYFQGNSAPDKSGLPSDRFSAERTGGSVSTLTIQRTQQEDSAVYLCASSLARRASYNEQFFGPGTRLTVL.

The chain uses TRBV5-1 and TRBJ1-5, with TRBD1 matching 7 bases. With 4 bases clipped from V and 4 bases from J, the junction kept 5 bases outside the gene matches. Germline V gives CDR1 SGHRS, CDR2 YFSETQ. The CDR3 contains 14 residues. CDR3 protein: CASSRDSANQPQHF. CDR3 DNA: TGCGCCAGCAGCCGGGACAGCGCAAATCAGCCCCAGCATTTT.